The source of this T cell receptor (beta chain) is a study of response to subunit inactivated influenza vaccine listed by TCRdb under 2018. Describing the broader study: The study used deep quantitative T cell receptor repertoire profiling to track responses to a trivalent subunit inactivated influenza vaccine. The study at large found these results: The authors proposed that each seasonal influenza vaccination may bring in only a limited number of new T cells.

Library creation used RT-PCR. The data were produced on an Illumina HiSeq 2500. TCRdb reran the public reads through fastp at Q25 and MiXCR, keeping productive beta chains. Each record represents a unique CDR3 protein, reported with the most common genes and DNA among its rows. The sample includes under 850,000 distinct CDR3 sequences, with less than 20% observed a single time. The ten largest clones add up to about a tenth of the sample. This clonotype came up a few times. What this receptor recognizes is not known. Qualities for individual bases were not recorded, and no much larger clone is one base off. Reading from cysteine to phenylalanine, the CDR3 counts 15 amino acids. Only the CDR3 region is kept as DNA, spanning 45 bases read in frame from base 1. The junction carries 8 bases between V and J, which are trimmed by 0 bases and 0 bases respectively. Per the germline V gene, LGHNA is the CDR1 and YNFKEQ is the CDR2.

This clonotype was obtained from a man aged 45-65 years who received an inactivated influenza vaccine. Donor details come from another sample of the same person, matched by shared clones. Sample: PBMCs from blood, taken 4 to 6 days after vaccination. The rearranged segments are TRBV4-2 and TRBJ1-1; the D gene assignment is ambiguous. The sequenced DNA: TGTGCCAGCAGCCAAGACAGGTCAGTGAACACTGAAGCTTTCTTT. This codes for CASSQDRSVNTEAFF.